Only a few counts were recorded for the clone carrying this T cell receptor beta chain. The data belong to a study of T cell responses to AZD1222 COVID-19 vaccine. Clones were sequenced by immunoSEQ multiplex PCR, and TCRdb holds only the in-frame ones, with some missing. This sample carries about 140,000 clones, 86% of them seen once, and the ten largest clones take 5.1%. V dropped 4 bases and J dropped 4 bases, with 8 bases sitting between them. The CDR3 runs 13 residues. Germline CDR1 MGHRA, CDR2 YSYEKL. V gene TRBV4-1 combines with J gene TRBJ1-5; no clear D gene. This receptor was obtained from an adult who received the AZD1222 COVID-19 vaccine. Material: peripheral blood, obtained 28 days after the second AZD1222 dose. CDR3 region: CASSPQPNQPQHF. DNA for the CDR3: TGCGCCAGCAGCCCGCAGCCTAATCAGCCCCAGCATTTT.